This paragraph reports one T cell receptor beta chain. Generated by immunoSEQ multiplex PCR, the TCRdb table keeps only in-frame clones and is missing some. The sample includes 500,000 to 850,000 clones, 87% of them seen just once. This entry is derived from a study of shared T cell receptors in the human thymus. Trimming pared 1 base from V and 3 bases from J, leaving 11 bases between. CDR1 SGHRS and CDR2 YFSETQ come from the germline V gene. CDR3 length: 15 amino acids. The same sample was also studied in work on human thymus T cells. Per that paper: Healthy Finnish infants having corrective surgery for congenital heart defects served as donors. Thymus was obtained from resections taken during corrective heart surgery. Apparent skewing of V and J gene usage characterized both thymic and blood repertoires. Overlap was high between thymic repertoires from unrelated individuals, as reported in related research.

V gene TRBV5-1 combines with J gene TRBJ2-1; D is ambiguous. This sequence originates from a boy younger than two with a congenital heart defect. The specimen sequenced was thymocytes. CDR3 DNA sequence: TGCGCCAGCAGCTTGTCGATAGGAGACTACAATGAGCAGTTCTTC. It is translated as CASSLSIGDYNEQFF.